The T cell receptor beta chain under discussion was sequenced for a study of PD-L1 blockade in urothelial cancer. Regarding time point: peripheral blood 6 weeks after treatment start. Profiling relied on immunoSEQ multiplex PCR, and the TCRdb table lists in-frame clones only, not all of them. The table has tens of thousands of clones, roughly 88% seen once. The CDR3 has 16 residues. V was clipped by 0 bases and J by 4 bases; unmatched bases: 8. Germline CDR1 and CDR2: SGDLS and YYNGEE. The sample here was PBMCs, taken around atezolizumab (anti-PD-L1) treatment. This clonotype originated in a man aged 45 to 65 with urothelial cancer. The chain links TRBV9 to TRBJ2-7; 9 bases match TRBD1. The CDR3, as DNA: TGTGCCAGCAGCGTAGGGTCGGGGACAGGGCAATACGAGCAGTACTTC. Protein: CASSVGSGTGQYEQYF. Variable domain in full (rest from reference TRBV9 and TRBJ2-7): DSGVTQTPKHLITATGQRVTLRCSPRSGDLSVYWYQQSLDQGLQFLIQYYNGEERAKGNILERFSAQQFPDLHSELNLSSLELGDSALYFCASSVGSGTGQYEQYFGPGTRLTVT.